The 5 T cell receptor beta chains below come from one sample, sequenced in a study of post-analysis software for immune sequencing data (dated by TCRdb to the mid-2010s). General study outcomes and caveats: Patients showed significantly higher frequencies than controls for roughly five TRBV segments, among them TRBV5-6, TRBV5-1 and TRBV20-1.

The method was PCR. Sequenced on an Illumina HiSeq 2500. To reduce PCR and sequencing biases, unique molecular identifiers were built into the TCR beta cDNA libraries. TCRdb took the public reads, trimmed them with fastp at Q25, ran MiXCR for clone calling and kept in-frame beta chains. Every CDR3 protein is listed once, alongside the most common genes and DNA of its rows. The sample includes hundreds of thousands of distinct CDR3 sequences, with roughly 46% observed a single time. The ten most abundant clones make up 9.5% to 13% of the sample. Antigens for these TCRs are unknown. Sequenced sample: blood. The receptors derive from a girl aged 10-17 years with multiple sclerosis.

This chain uses TRBV12-3 or TRBV12-4 with TRBJ2-7; 7 bases map to TRBD2. The ends lost 6 bases at V and 3 bases at J; junction bases unmatched: 11. This CDR3 is 15 amino acids long. CDR3 nucleotides: TGTGCCAGCAGCTCACCTAGCGGCGGAGTCTACGAGCAGTACTTC. It specifies CASSSPSGGVYEQYF.

V is TRBV10-3 and J is TRBJ1-2; 7 bases are a match to TRBD1. The CDR3 covers 14 residues. V lost 6 bases and J lost 6; bases outside the gene matches: 10. Germline CDR1 ENHRY, CDR2 SYGVKD. The CDR3 here is CAIRALDRDDGYTF. CDR3 nucleotides: TGTGCCATCAGAGCCCTTGACAGGGACGATGGCTACACCTTC.

This clonotype was seen ten or more times. The chain uses TRBV7-3 and TRBJ2-1; 9 nucleotides align to TRBD2. V gave up 5 bases and J gave up 2 bases; unmatched junction bases: 4. In germline, CDR1 is SGHTA, CDR2 FQGTGA. The CDR3 runs 15 residues. As DNA, the CDR3 is TGTGCCAGCAGCCCCTTAGCGGGAGCCTACAATGAGCAGTTCTTC. This encodes CASSPLAGAYNEQFF.

The chain couples TRBV28 to TRBJ1-5; a weak D match, TRBD1 (5 bases). The V end lost 5 bases, the J end lost 5 bases, and 16 bases lay between the germline ends. The germline CDR1 and CDR2 sequences are MDHEN and SYDVKM. The CDR3 covers 15 residues. The CDR3 sequence: CASSPREVNYQPQHF. In DNA, the CDR3 is TGTGCCAGCAGTCCCAGGGAGGTGAACTATCAGCCCCAGCATTTT.

In the case of this clonotype: Sequence at one end of the junction differs from germline and may be a read error. The gene calls are TRBV28 and TRBJ2-3, with 8 bases that match TRBD2. The CDR3 contains 17 residues. Germline V gene sequence: CDR1 MDHEN, CDR2 SYDVKM. CDR3 DNA sequence: TGTGCCAGCAGTATACGGACTAGCTCGACTAGCACAGATACGCGGTATTTT. It specifies CASSIRTSSTSTDTRYF.